A single sample is the source of the 15 T cell receptor beta chains below, sequenced in a study of tumor and adjacent non-tumor tissue in lung cancer. RNA was extracted from bulk tissue without any cell sorting. Three rounds of nested PCR, following a modified ARM-PCR protocol, produced the TCRbeta library. A single record per CDR3 protein comes from TCRdb applying MiXCR to the multiplex PCR reads. The sample shows under 150,000 distinct CDR3 sequences, 66% of them seen only once. Sequencing was carried out using lung tumor tissue. The receptors were gathered from a man aged 60 to 69 with small cell lung cancer.

Comments on this clonotype: This clone may be a read error of a much larger clone one base away. Here the CDR3 reads CNASLQGGGITDTQYF. The CDR3 DNA reads TGCAATGCTAGCCTCCAGGGCGGGGGAATCACAGATACGCAGTATTTT. V is TRBV20-1 and J is TRBJ2-3, with 7 positions matching TRBD2. This CDR3 spans 16 amino acids. Germline values: CDR1 DFQATT, CDR2 SNEGSKA (reference sequence).

The CDR3 loop reads CASRGRQGASNEKLFF. The CDR3 coding sequence is TGTGCCAGCAGAGGCCGGCAGGGTGCAAGTAATGAAAAACTGTTTTTT. V gene TRBV6-1 combines with J gene TRBJ1-4, with D possibly TRBD1 on 5 matching bases. CDR3 length equals 16 residues. Trimming left V 6 bases short and J 4 bases short, with 18 bases between. Germline CDR1 reads MNHNS; CDR2 reads SASEGT.

Remarks on this clonotype: The conserved final phenylalanine or tryptophan is absent from the CDR3, which likely points to a read error. The chain joins TRBV6-5 to TRBJ2-7; 14 bases line up with TRBD2. Germline CDR1 MNHEY, CDR2 SVGAGI. This CDR3 region has 13 residues. The CDR3 DNA reads TGTACCATAGGGGGACTAGCGGGAGACGAGCAGTACTAC. It yields the protein CTIGGLAGDEQYY.

Many counts were recorded for this clonotype. CDR3 residues: CSARGGLAGREQFF. CDR3 in DNA: TGCAGTGCTAGGGGTGGACTAGCGGGTCGTGAGCAGTTCTTC. The chain combines TRBV20-1 with TRBJ2-1; 11 bases match TRBD2. V gave up 3 bases and J gave up 9 bases; unmatched junction bases: 7. This CDR3 spans 14 amino acids. From germline, CDR1 is DFQATT and CDR2 SNEGSKA (reference sequence).

In the case of this clonotype: Being one base from a much bigger clone, this may be a read error. The chain is built from TRBV5-6 and TRBJ2-3, with 13 positions matching TRBD2. The CDR3 has 15 residues. The germline V gene encodes CDR1 SGHDT and CDR2 YYEEEE. The CDR3 spells CVSSPGTSGADTQYF. CDR3 nucleotide sequence: TGTGTCAGCAGCCCTGGGACTAGCGGGGCCGATACGCAGTATTTT.

This clonotype showed up just a few times. The chain has TRBV7-9 and TRBJ2-1; 10 nucleotides agree with TRBD1. Germline loops: CDR1 SEHNR, CDR2 FQNEAQ (reference sequence). Trimming at V came to 1 base and at J to 2 bases, leaving 17 bases not matched to a gene. The CDR3 consists of 21 residues. The CDR3 bases are TGTGCCAGCAGCTTAGAACCGGGACAGGGGTTTACCGGGAGGGCCTACAATGAGCAGTTCTTC. Its protein is CASSLEPGQGFTGRAYNEQFF.

A note on this clonotype: This could be a read error, since a much larger clone is one nucleotide away. The rearrangement joins TRBV20-1 to TRBJ2-7, with TRBD1 matching 8 bases. The CDR3 is 15 amino acids. V lost 4 bases and J lost 2; bases outside the gene matches: 10. Germline V lookup: CDR1 DFQATT, CDR2 SNEGSKA (reference sequence). The CDR3 bases are TGCAGTGCTATGCAAGGCAGGGGGCCTACCTACGAGCAGTACGTC. It is translated as CSAMQGRGPTYEQYV.

This clonotype showed up just once. The junction differs from germline at one of its ends, possibly a read error. The chain recombines TRBV6-2 or TRBV6-3 with TRBJ2-5, with D possibly TRBD2 on 6 matching bases. Germline V gene sequence: CDR1 MNHEY, CDR2 SVGEGT. This CDR3 has 13 residues. CDR3 residues: CASRISGQETQYF. The CDR3 bases are TGTGCCAGCAGGATTAGCGGTCAAGAGACACAGTACTTC.

As regards this clonotype: At one of its ends the junction is not consistent with the germline gene, which may arise from a read error. The chain is built from TRBV20-1 and TRBJ2-7, with a weak D call TRBD2 (5 bases). The CDR3 length is 13 residues. Per the germline V gene, CDR1 is DFQATT and CDR2 is SNEGSKA (reference sequence). The CDR3 DNA sequence: TGCAGAGCTAGGGAGCCTTCAGATTACGAGGAGTACTTC. Its protein is CRAREPSDYEEYF.

Comments on this clonotype: A junction end diverges from the germline sequence, so it may reflect a read error. The V gene is TRBV11-2, the J gene TRBJ2-5; the D gene could be TRBD1 or TRBD2 (5 bases each). The CDR3 consists of 16 residues. Looked up from germline, CDR1 is SGHAT and CDR2 is FQNNGV. CDR3 in amino acids: CASSLGRYLGDETQYF. DNA of the CDR3: TGTGCCAGTAGCTTAGGGCGGTACTTGGGGGATGAGACCCAGTACTTC.

This clonotype has a count of ten or more. The chain carries TRBV11-1 and TRBJ2-1; D remains ambiguous. Trimming pared 0 bases from V and 8 bases from J, leaving 5 bases between. The V gene's germline CDR1 is SGHAT and CDR2 FQDESV (reference sequence). This CDR3 is built from 12 residues. The CDR3 here is CASSLALDEQFF. CDR3 nucleotides: TGTGCCAGCAGCTTAGCGCTGGATGAGCAGTTCTTC. Using reference TRBV11-1 and TRBJ2-1 for the parts outside the CDR3, the full variable domain is EAEVAQSPRYKITEKSQAVAFWCDPISGHATLYWYRQILGQGPELLVQFQDESVVDDSQLPKDRFSAERLKGVDSTLKIQPAELGDSAMYLCASSLALDEQFFGPGTRLTVL.

The chain combines TRBV30 with TRBJ1-5, with TRBD1 matching 7 bases. Germline CDR1 reads GTSNPN; CDR2 reads SVGIG (reference sequence). J lost 9 bases, V lost 1 base, and 6 bases had no gene match. CDR3 length: 13 amino acids. CDR3: CAWSGGGRPPQHF. DNA of the CDR3: TGTGCCTGGAGTGGAGGGGGCAGACCGCCCCAGCATTTT.

The chain joins TRBV12-5 to TRBJ2-7; D is perhaps TRBD2 (5 bases). The CDR3 is 15 residues long. Germline loops: CDR1 LGHNT, CDR2 FRNRAP. Trimming shortened V by 7 bases and J by 3 bases, and 19 bases separated the two germline ends. The CDR3 nucleotides read TGTGCTAGTGATTCCACTAGTGCGGCATTCTACGAGCAGTACTTC. Translating it yields CASDSTSAAFYEQYF.

The chain joins TRBV6-5 to TRBJ1-6; 9 positions match TRBD1. The J segment lost 9 bases and the V segment lost 6 bases, leaving 6 bases of the junction unmatched. Germline V gives CDR1 MNHEY, CDR2 SVGAGI. The CDR3 sequence is 14 residues long. CDR3 sequence: CASRNTGGSSPLHF. DNA for the CDR3: TGTGCCAGCAGAAACACAGGGGGCAGTTCACCCCTCCACTTT.

This clonotype occurred once. A much more abundant neighbour one base away suggests this may be a read error. In DNA, the CDR3 is TGTGCCAGCAGTGCCCAGGACAGGACTTACTTC. It yields the protein CASSAQDRTYF. The chain uses TRBV28 and TRBJ2-7; 7 nucleotides line up with TRBD1. From germline, CDR1 is MDHEN and CDR2 SYDVKM. The CDR3 has 11 amino acids. The ends lost 5 bases at V and 13 bases at J; junction bases unmatched: 8.